Following are 19 T cell receptor beta chains from one sample sequenced in a study of blood T cell repertoires in COVID-19. Some clones are missing from TCRdb's copy, which holds only in-frame ones; the method was immunoSEQ multiplex PCR. The sample records under 300,000 clones, roughly 90% being singletons. Material: peripheral blood. The receptor source for this set is a man aged 55 to 70 with acute or convalescent COVID-19.

This chain uses TRBV27 with TRBJ1-4, with a tentative D call TRBD1 (5 bases). There are 14 residues in the CDR3. The germline V gene encodes CDR1 MNHEY and CDR2 SMNVEV (reference sequence). Trimming took 3 bases from V and 4 from J, leaving 9 bases between them. CDR3 sequence: CASSFGRVNEKLFF. The CDR3 DNA sequence: TGTGCCAGCAGTTTCGGCAGGGTTAATGAAAAACTGTTTTTT.

The chain has TRBV7-9 and TRBJ2-6, with 7 bases that match TRBD1. The length of the CDR3 is 17 residues. Per germline, CDR1 SEHNR and CDR2 FQNEAQ (reference sequence). The V and J ends lost 2 bases and 0 bases, in that order; junction bases with no gene match: 4. CDR3 in DNA: TGTGCCAGCAGCTTAAACAGGGGTAGCTCTGGGGCCAACGTCCTGACTTTC. Its translation is CASSLNRGSSGANVLTF.

The chain couples TRBV19 to TRBJ2-2; 7 bases line up with TRBD2. The CDR3 is 14 amino acids. Unmatched junction bases numbered 4, after V lost 4 bases and J lost 5 bases. Germline assignment: CDR1 LNHDA and CDR2 SQIVND (reference sequence). The CDR3 loop reads CASSRERGTGELFF. The CDR3 nucleotides are TGTGCCAGTAGTAGAGAGCGGGGTACCGGGGAGCTGTTTTTT.

The CDR3 DNA reads as TGTGCCGCACGGGAGCAGGGGGCCTACGAGCAGTACTTC. Protein product: CAAREQGAYEQYF. The rearrangement joins TRBV27 to TRBJ2-7, with D possibly matching TRBD1 (7 bases). CDR1 MNHEY and CDR2 SMNVEV come from the germline V gene (reference sequence). V lost 11 bases to trimming and J lost 2 bases, with 16 bases between them. The length of the CDR3 is 13 residues.

The chain combines TRBV3-1 (or the pseudogene TRBV3-2) with TRBJ1-4; no clear D gene. CDR3 length: 16 residues. V gave up 3 bases and J gave up 2 bases, with 13 bases separating them. Germline V gene sequence: CDR1 LGHDT, CDR2 YNNKEL (reference sequence). In nucleotides, the CDR3 is TGTGCCAGCAGCCACATGATCAGCGGTACTAATGAAAAACTGTTTTTT. It is translated as CASSHMISGTNEKLFF.

The chain couples TRBV6-1 to TRBJ1-2; D perhaps matches TRBD1 (6 bases). The V gene lost 0 bases and the J gene lost 6 bases, with 11 bases spanning the gap. This CDR3 has 14 residues. Germline V gene lookup returns CDR1 MNHNS and CDR2 SASEGT. As DNA, the CDR3 is TGTGCCAGCAGTGAAGCCCAGGGGTTGGATGGCTACACCTTC. This translates into CASSEAQGLDGYTF.

Only a few counts were recorded for this clone. The chain joins TRBV15 to TRBJ1-2, with D maybe TRBD1 (5 bases). The V end was cut by 1 base, the J end by 6 bases, with 9 bases between. Looked up from germline, CDR1 is LNHNV and CDR2 is YYDKDF (reference sequence). The CDR3 totals 13 residues. In DNA form, the CDR3 reads TGTGCCACCAGCAGAGGCCGGGGGAATGGCTACACCTTC. Residues: CATSRGRGNGYTF.

The V and J genes are TRBV7-2 and TRBJ2-1, with 9 bases that match TRBD2. The V segment lost 5 bases and the J segment 4 bases; nucleotides outside the gene matches: 18. The CDR3 length is 19 residues. The germline V gene encodes CDR1 SGHTA and CDR2 FQGNSA. Here the CDR3 reads CASSLRGALTSGKYNEQFF. CDR3 nucleotide sequence: TGTGCCAGCAGCCTTAGAGGCGCATTGACTAGCGGAAAGTACAATGAGCAGTTCTTC.

This chain uses TRBV30 with TRBJ1-1; D unclear. CDR1 is GTSNPN, CDR2 SVGIG, per germline (reference sequence). Between the trimmed V and J ends, which lost 2 bases and 3 bases, there was a span of 13 bases. The length of the CDR3 is 14 residues. The CDR3 DNA reads TGTGCCTGGAGTCAGCCGGGGTGGGACACTGAAGCTTTCTTT. Translating gives CAWSQPGWDTEAFF.

The chain combines TRBV3-1 (or the pseudogene TRBV3-2) with TRBJ2-1; TRBD1 aligns across 8 bases. Trimming at V came to 3 bases and at J to 4 bases, leaving 11 bases not matched to a gene. This CDR3 is built from 17 residues. Germline CDR1 reads LGHDT; CDR2 reads YNNKEL (reference sequence). The CDR3, as DNA: TGTGCCAGCAGCCATAAAAAAAAGGACAGGGCATACAATGAGCAGTTCTTC. This gives the protein CASSHKKKDRAYNEQFF.

In regard to this clone: One junction end disagrees with the germline gene, perhaps due to a read error. The chain carries TRBV4-2 and TRBJ1-1; D not certain. The CDR3 is 14 residues long. Germline-derived CDR1 and CDR2 are LGHNA and YNFKEQ. CDR3 nucleotide sequence: TGTGTCAGCAGCCTGACATTGAGGAACACTGAAGCTTTCTTT. Translated, it gives CVSSLTLRNTEAFF.

The rearrangement links TRBV30 to TRBJ1-6; 9 bases align to TRBD1. Germline lookup yields CDR1 GTSNPN and CDR2 SVGIG (reference sequence). This CDR3 contains 19 residues. The ends lost 0 bases at V and 7 bases at J; junction bases unmatched: 16. CDR3 sequence reads: CAWSVTPRTGVRRNSPLHF. In nucleotides, the CDR3 is TGTGCCTGGAGTGTAACCCCGAGGACAGGGGTAAGACGGAATTCACCCCTCCACTTT.

The chain carries TRBV19 and TRBJ1-1, with D unresolved. The CDR3 extends over 15 amino acids. Per the germline V gene, CDR1 is LNHDA and CDR2 is SQIVND (reference sequence). Between the trimmed V and J ends, which lost 7 bases and 1 base, there was a span of 16 bases. DNA of the CDR3: TGTGCCAGTACCACCTACCCTCGGGGGAACACTGAAGCTTTCTTT. Protein: CASTTYPRGNTEAFF.

The chain carries TRBV7-6 and TRBJ1-4; D is unclear. V was pared by 5 bases and J by 5 bases, with 21 bases between. This CDR3 contains 17 residues. The germline CDR1 and CDR2 sequences are SGHVS and FNYEAQ. This CDR3 reads CASSPNGSGPWNEKLFF. The CDR3 nucleotides are TGTGCCAGCAGCCCTAATGGGTCAGGCCCGTGGAATGAAAAACTGTTTTTT.

The DNA for the CDR3 is TGTGCCAGCAGTCCCAGGACAGGACCATACGAGCAGTACTTC. Its translation is CASSPRTGPYEQYF. J is TRBJ2-7 and V is TRBV27; 7 bases fit TRBD1. Trimming removed 5 bases from V and 4 bases from J; junction bases left unmatched: 8. This CDR3 region has 14 residues. Germline V gene data show CDR1 as MNHEY and CDR2 as SMNVEV (reference sequence).

The V and J genes are TRBV27 and TRBJ1-2, with 9 positions matching TRBD1. The CDR3 sequence is 14 residues long. The trim removed 4 bases at V and 4 bases at J, leaving 4 bases unmatched. Germline loops: CDR1 MNHEY, CDR2 SMNVEV (reference sequence). Here the CDR3 DNA reads TGTGCCAGCAGTTGGACAGGGGAAGGCTATGGCTACACCTTC. As protein: CASSWTGEGYGYTF.

V gene TRBV9 combines with J gene TRBJ2-5; a possible D gene is TRBD2 (6 bases). Germline V lookup: CDR1 SGDLS, CDR2 YYNGEE. The CDR3 extends over 15 amino acids. Trimming cost V 4 bases and J 1 base, with 14 bases left between them. The chain's CDR3 is CASSTTGTPQETQYF. CDR3 DNA: TGTGCCAGCAGCACTACCGGGACTCCCCAAGAGACCCAGTACTTC.

The V and J genes are TRBV6-5 and TRBJ2-2; a possible D gene is TRBD1 (6 bases). This CDR3 spans 15 amino acids. Trimming took 4 bases from V and 4 from J, leaving 13 bases between them. The V gene's germline CDR1 is MNHEY and CDR2 SVGAGI. The chain's CDR3 is CASSSPGHPTGELFF. The DNA of the CDR3 is TGTGCCAGCAGTTCACCGGGACACCCCACCGGGGAGCTGTTTTTT.

The chain uses TRBV7-9 and TRBJ2-7, with a tentative D call TRBD2 (6 bases). CDR3 length: 13 residues. Germline assignment: CDR1 SEHNR and CDR2 FQNEAQ (reference sequence). Trimming took off 5 bases at V and 4 bases at J, with 12 bases between the two ends. In DNA form, the CDR3 reads TGTGCCAGCAGCCAAAGACGGGAGTACGAGCAGTACTTC. Its protein product is CASSQRREYEQYF.